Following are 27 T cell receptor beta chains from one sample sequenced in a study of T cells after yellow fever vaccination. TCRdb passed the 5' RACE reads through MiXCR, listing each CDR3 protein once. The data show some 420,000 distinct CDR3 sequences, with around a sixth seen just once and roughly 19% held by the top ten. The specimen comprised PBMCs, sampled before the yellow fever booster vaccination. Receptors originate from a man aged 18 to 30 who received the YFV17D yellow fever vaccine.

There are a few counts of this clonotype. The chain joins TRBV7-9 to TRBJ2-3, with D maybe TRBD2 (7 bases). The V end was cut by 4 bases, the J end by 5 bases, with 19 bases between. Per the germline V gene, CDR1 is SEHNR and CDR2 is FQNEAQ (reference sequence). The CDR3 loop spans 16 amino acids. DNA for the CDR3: TGTGCCAGCAGCTGGACCCGTCGGGGGGCACAAGATACGCAGTATTTT. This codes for CASSWTRRGAQDTQYF.

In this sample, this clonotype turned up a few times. DNA of the CDR3: TGTGCCAGCAGTTTCGGAGGGGCGAATTCACCCCTCCACTTT. Translation: CASSFGGANSPLHF. The V and J genes are TRBV12-3 or TRBV12-4 and TRBJ1-6; D possibly corresponds to TRBD1 (5 bases). V lost 3 bases and J 7 bases, leaving 10 bases between the germline ends. CDR3 length: 14 residues.

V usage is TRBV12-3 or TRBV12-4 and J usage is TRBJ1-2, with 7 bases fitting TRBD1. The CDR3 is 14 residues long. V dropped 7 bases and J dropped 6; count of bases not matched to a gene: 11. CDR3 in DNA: TGTGCCAGCAAGCACGCTGGAACAGGGGATGGCTACACCTTC. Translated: CASKHAGTGDGYTF.

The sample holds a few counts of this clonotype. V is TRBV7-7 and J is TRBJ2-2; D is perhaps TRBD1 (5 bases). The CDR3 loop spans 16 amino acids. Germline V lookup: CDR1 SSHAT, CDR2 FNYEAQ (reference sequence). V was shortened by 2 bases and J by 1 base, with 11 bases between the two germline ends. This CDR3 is CASSLWLTGNTGELFF. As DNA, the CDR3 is TGTGCCAGCAGCTTATGGTTAACAGGGAACACCGGGGAGCTGTTTTTT.

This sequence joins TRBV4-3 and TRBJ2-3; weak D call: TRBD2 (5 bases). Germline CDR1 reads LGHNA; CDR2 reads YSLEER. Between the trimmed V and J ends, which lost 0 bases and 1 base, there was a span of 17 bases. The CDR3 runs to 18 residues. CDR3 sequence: CASSQDAGRGGGTDTQYF. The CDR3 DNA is TGCGCCAGCAGCCAAGACGCGGGCCGGGGTGGGGGCACAGATACGCAGTATTTT.

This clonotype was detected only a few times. CDR3 protein: CASSYSTSREQYF. CDR3 sequence (DNA): TGTGCCAGCAGTTACTCGACTAGTCGCGAGCAGTACTTC. The chain recombines TRBV6-5 with TRBJ2-7; D possibly corresponds to TRBD2 (6 bases). Germline V gene sequence: CDR1 MNHEY, CDR2 SVGAGI. CDR3 length: 13 amino acids. Trimming removed 0 bases from V and 6 bases from J, with 9 bases in between.

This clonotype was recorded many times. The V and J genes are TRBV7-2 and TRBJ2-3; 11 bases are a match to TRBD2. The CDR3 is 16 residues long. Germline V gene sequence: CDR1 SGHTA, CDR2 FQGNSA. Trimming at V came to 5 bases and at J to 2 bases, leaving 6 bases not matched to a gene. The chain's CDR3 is CASSPGTSGFTDTQYF. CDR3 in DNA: TGTGCCAGCAGCCCGGGGACTAGCGGTTTCACAGATACGCAGTATTTT.

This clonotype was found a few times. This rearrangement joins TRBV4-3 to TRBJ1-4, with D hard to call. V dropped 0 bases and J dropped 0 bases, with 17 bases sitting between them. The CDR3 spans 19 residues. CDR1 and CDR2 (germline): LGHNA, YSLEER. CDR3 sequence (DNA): TGCGCCAGCAGCCAAGATCCACGATACCGGTTGGCAACTAATGAAAAACTGTTTTTT. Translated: CASSQDPRYRLATNEKLFF.

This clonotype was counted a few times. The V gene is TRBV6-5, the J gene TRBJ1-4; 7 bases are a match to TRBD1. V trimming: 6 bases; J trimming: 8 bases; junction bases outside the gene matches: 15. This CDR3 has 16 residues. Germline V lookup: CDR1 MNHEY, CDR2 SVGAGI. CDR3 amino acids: CASSPAGAGGSEKLFF. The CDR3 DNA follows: TGTGCCAGCAGCCCCGCGGGGGCAGGGGGATCCGAAAAACTGTTTTTT.

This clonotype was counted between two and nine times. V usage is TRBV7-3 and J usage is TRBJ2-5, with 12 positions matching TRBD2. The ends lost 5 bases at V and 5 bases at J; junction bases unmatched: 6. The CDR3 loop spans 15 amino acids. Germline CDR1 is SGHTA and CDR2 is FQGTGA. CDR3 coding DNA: TGTGCCAGCAGCGATCTAGCGGGGGGGCATGAGACCCAGTACTTC. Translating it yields CASSDLAGGHETQYF. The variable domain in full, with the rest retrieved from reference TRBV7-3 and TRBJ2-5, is GAGVSQTPSNKVTEKGKYVELRCDPISGHTALYWYRQSLGQGPEFLIYFQGTGAADDSGLPNDRFFAVRPEGSVSTLKIQRTERGDSAVYLCASSDLAGGHETQYFGPGTRLLVL.

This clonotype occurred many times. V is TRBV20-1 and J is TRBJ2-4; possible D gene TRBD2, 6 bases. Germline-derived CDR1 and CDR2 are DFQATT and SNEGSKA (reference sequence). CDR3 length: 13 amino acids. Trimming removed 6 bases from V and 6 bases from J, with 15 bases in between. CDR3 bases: TGCAGTGCACCGGGGACGGAGGGAAACATTCAGTACTTC. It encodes CSAPGTEGNIQYF.

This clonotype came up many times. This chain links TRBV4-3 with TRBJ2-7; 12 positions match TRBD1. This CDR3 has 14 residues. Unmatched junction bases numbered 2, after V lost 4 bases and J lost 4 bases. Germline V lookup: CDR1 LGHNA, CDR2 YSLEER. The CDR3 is CASSRDRGPYEQYF. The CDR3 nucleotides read TGCGCCAGCAGCCGGGACAGGGGGCCGTACGAGCAGTACTTC.

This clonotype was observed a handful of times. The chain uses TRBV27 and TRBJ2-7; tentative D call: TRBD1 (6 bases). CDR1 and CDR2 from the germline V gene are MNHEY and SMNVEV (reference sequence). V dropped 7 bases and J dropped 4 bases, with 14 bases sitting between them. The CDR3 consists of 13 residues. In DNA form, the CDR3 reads TGTGCCAGCAAGGACAGTGCTTCTTACGAGCAGTACGTC. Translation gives CASKDSASYEQYV.

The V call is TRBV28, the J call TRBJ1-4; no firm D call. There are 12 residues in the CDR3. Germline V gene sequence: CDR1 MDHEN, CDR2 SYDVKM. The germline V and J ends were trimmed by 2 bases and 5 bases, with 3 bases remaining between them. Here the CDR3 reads CASSLTNEKLFF. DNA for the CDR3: TGTGCCAGCAGTTTAACGAATGAAAAACTGTTTTTT.

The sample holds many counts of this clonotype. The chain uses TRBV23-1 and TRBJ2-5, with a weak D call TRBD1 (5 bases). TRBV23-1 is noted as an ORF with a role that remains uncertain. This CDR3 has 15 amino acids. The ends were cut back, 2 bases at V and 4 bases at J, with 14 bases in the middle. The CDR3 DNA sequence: TGCGCCAGCAGTCAAAAGCAGGGCCAAGCAGAGACCCAGTACTTC. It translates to CASSQKQGQAETQYF.

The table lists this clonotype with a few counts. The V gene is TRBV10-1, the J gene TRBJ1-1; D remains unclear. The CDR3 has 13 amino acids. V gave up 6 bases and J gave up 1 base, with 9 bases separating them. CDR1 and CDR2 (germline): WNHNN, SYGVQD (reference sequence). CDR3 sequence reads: CASSEESNTEAFF. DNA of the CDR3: TGCGCCAGCAGCGAGGAATCGAACACTGAAGCTTTCTTT.

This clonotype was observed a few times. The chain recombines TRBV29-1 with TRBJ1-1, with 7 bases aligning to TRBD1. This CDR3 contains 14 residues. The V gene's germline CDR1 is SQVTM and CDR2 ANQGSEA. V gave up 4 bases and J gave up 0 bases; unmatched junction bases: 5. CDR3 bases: TGCAGCGTTGCAACGGGACAGCTGAACACTGAAGCTTTCTTT. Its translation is CSVATGQLNTEAFF.

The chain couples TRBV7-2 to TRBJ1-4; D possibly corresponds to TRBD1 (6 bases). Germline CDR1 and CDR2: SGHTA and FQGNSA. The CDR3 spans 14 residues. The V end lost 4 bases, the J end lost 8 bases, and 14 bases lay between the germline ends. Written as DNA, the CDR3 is TGTGCCAGCAGCTCACAGGGAGCTGGGGAAAAACTGTTTTTT. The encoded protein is CASSSQGAGEKLFF.

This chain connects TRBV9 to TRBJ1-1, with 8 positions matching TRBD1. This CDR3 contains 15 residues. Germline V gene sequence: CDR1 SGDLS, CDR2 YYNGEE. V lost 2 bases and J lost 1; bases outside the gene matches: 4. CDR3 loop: CASSVRGQENTEAFF. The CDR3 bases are TGTGCCAGCAGCGTCAGGGGGCAGGAGAACACTGAAGCTTTCTTT.

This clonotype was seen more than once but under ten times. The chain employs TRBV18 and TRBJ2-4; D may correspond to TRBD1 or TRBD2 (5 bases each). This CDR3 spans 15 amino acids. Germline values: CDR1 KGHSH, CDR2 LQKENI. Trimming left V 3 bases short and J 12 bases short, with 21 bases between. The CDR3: CASSPQGDEKRGQYF. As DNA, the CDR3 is TGTGCCAGCTCACCGCAAGGGGACGAAAAAAGGGGTCAGTACTTC.

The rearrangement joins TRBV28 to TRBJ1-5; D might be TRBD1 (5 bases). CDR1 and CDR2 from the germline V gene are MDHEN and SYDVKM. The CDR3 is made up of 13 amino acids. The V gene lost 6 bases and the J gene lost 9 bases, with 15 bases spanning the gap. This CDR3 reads CASSPGPKLPQHF. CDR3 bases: TGTGCCAGCAGCCCGGGACCCAAATTGCCCCAGCATTTT. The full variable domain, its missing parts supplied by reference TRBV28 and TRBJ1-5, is DVKVTQSSRYLVKRTGEKVFLECVQDMDHENMFWYRQDPGLGLRLIYFSYDVKMKEKGDIPEGYSVSREKKERFSLILESASTNQTSMYLCASSPGPKLPQHFGDGTRLSIL.

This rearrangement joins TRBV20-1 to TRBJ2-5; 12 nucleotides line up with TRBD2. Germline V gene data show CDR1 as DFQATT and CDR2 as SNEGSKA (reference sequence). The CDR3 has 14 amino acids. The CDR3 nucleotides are TGCTGCATTCCGGGACTAGCGGGTCCGGGGACCCAGTACTTC. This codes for CCIPGLAGPGTQYF.

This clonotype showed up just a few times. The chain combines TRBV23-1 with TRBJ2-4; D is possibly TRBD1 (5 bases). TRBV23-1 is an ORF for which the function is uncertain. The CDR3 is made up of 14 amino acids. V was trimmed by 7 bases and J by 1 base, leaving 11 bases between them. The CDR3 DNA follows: TGCGCCAGCATAGGGGCGATGGCCAAAAACATTCAGTACTTC. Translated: CASIGAMAKNIQYF.

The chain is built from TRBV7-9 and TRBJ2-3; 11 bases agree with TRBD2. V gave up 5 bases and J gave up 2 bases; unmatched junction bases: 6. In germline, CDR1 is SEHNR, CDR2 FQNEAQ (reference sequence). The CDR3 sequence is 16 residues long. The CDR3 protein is CASSRLAGGSTDTQYF. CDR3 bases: TGTGCCAGCAGCCGTCTAGCGGGGGGCTCCACAGATACGCAGTATTTT.

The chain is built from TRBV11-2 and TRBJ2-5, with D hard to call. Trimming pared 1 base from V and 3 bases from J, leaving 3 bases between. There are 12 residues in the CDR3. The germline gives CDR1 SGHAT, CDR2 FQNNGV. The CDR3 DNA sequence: TGTGCCAGCAGCTTAGTAAAAGAGACCCAGTACTTC. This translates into CASSLVKETQYF.

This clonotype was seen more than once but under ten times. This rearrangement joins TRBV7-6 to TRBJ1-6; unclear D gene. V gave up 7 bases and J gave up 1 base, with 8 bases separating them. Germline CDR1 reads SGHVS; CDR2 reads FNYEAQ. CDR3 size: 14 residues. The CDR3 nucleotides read TGTGCCAGCAAGGAGGGATCCTATAATTCACCCCTCCACTTT. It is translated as CASKEGSYNSPLHF.

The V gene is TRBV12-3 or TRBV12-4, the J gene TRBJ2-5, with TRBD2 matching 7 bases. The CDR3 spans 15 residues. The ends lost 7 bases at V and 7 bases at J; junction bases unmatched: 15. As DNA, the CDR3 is TGTGCCAGCACCCGGGACTATACGATAAGAGGGACCCAGTACTTC. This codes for CASTRDYTIRGTQYF.